These 14 T cell receptor beta chains were all obtained from the same sample, sequenced in a study of T-cell memory formation after mild COVID-19. MiXCR, applied by TCRdb to the 5' RACE reads, yields one record per CDR3 protein. This sample has about half a million distinct CDR3 sequences, with about 20% found just once. Sequenced input: PBMCs or a T cell subset sorted from them (not recorded which). These receptors all come from an adult woman who had mild COVID-19 (a few samples of this study predate the infection). Cell type and time point are not known.

J is TRBJ1-2 and V is TRBV7-9; tentatively, D is TRBD1 (5 bases). Germline values: CDR1 SEHNR, CDR2 FQNEAQ (reference sequence). V lost 3 bases to trimming and J lost 4 bases, with 12 bases between them. The CDR3 extends over 14 amino acids. CDR3 region: CASSFDRHLYGYTF. The CDR3 nucleotides read TGTGCCAGCAGCTTCGACAGACACCTCTATGGCTACACCTTC.

This clonotype was seen a handful of times. The chain uses TRBV4-3 and TRBJ1-3, with a possible D match to TRBD1 (5 bases). CDR3 length: 14 amino acids. The V end was cut by 1 base, the J end by 8 bases, with 12 bases between. The V gene's germline CDR1 is LGHNA and CDR2 YSLEER. The CDR3 coding sequence is TGCGCCAGCAGCCAAGCCCCTGACAGAGACACCATATATTTT. This gives the protein CASSQAPDRDTIYF.

CDR3 sequence: CASSLLGGEEAFF. The CDR3 nucleotides are TGTGCCAGCAGCTTGTTAGGGGGCGAGGAGGCTTTCTTT. The chain carries TRBV5-6 and TRBJ1-1; TRBD1 matches 7 bases. V was pared by 1 base and J by 11 bases, with 8 bases of the junction left unmatched. CDR3 length equals 13 residues. The germline CDR1 and CDR2 sequences are SGHDT and YYEEEE.

The chain is built from TRBV18 and TRBJ2-7; D perhaps matches TRBD1 (5 bases). Germline assignment: CDR1 KGHSH and CDR2 LQKENI. Trimming removed 0 bases at V and 6 bases at J, with 9 bases between. This CDR3 is built from 13 residues. CDR3 residues: CASSPPQGSEQYF. DNA for the CDR3: TGTGCCAGCTCACCACCGCAGGGATCCGAGCAGTACTTC. The full variable domain, completed using reference TRBV18 and TRBJ2-7, is NAGVMQNPRHLVRRRGQEARLRCSPMKGHSHVYWYRQLPEEGLKFMVYLQKENIIDESGMPKERFSAEFPKEGPSILRIQQVVRGDSAAYFCASSPPQGSEQYFGPGTRLTVT.

This clonotype was recorded a few times. This chain joins TRBV23-1 and TRBJ2-7, with a tentative D call TRBD1 (6 bases). TRBV23-1 has ORF status, its function being uncertain. This CDR3 has 17 amino acids. The V end was cut by 2 bases, the J end by 0 bases, with 17 bases between. The CDR3 region has the DNA TGCGCCAGCAGTCAAAGGTCCCGGGACACATACTCCTACGAGCAGTACTTC. Its protein is CASSQRSRDTYSYEQYF.

This clonotype occurred many times. The chain joins TRBV29-1 to TRBJ2-3; 10 positions agree with TRBD1. The trim removed 4 bases at V and 3 bases at J, leaving 7 bases unmatched. The germline gives CDR1 SQVTM, CDR2 ANQGSEA. This CDR3 is built from 15 residues. The CDR3 coding sequence is TGCAGCGTTGCCGGGACAGGGGCTAGAACAGATACGCAGTATTTT. Its translation: CSVAGTGARTDTQYF.

The genes are TRBV5-1 and TRBJ2-7, with unresolved D. Germline CDR1 reads SGHRS; CDR2 reads YFSETQ. V dropped 3 bases and J dropped 6 bases, with 10 bases sitting between them. The CDR3 runs 12 residues. The CDR3: CASSSPGPEQYF. The DNA for the CDR3 is TGCGCCAGCAGCTCCCCCGGACCCGAGCAGTACTTC.

The V and J genes are TRBV13 and TRBJ1-2; the D gene is possibly TRBD1 (6 bases). V dropped 5 bases and J dropped 4 bases, with 17 bases sitting between them. The CDR3 is made up of 15 amino acids. The germline V gene encodes CDR1 PRHDT and CDR2 FYEKMQ (reference sequence). CDR3 sequence: CASSRGGQILYGYTF. The CDR3, as DNA: TGTGCCAGCAGCCGGGGGGGACAAATCCTCTATGGCTACACCTTC.

The V and J genes are TRBV4-1 and TRBJ1-2, with TRBD1 identical over 10 bases. The germline V gene has CDR1 MGHRA and CDR2 YSYEKL. This CDR3 has 15 amino acids. The J segment lost 4 bases and the V segment lost 1 base, leaving 3 bases of the junction unmatched. CDR3 residues: CASSQGDRGGYGYTF. DNA of the CDR3: TGCGCCAGCAGCCAAGGGGACAGGGGTGGCTATGGCTACACCTTC.

The chain combines TRBV5-1 with TRBJ2-3; D unclear. The CDR3 loop spans 13 amino acids. With 4 bases removed from V and 2 bases from J, the gap between germline ends came to 8 bases. The germline V gene has CDR1 SGHRS and CDR2 YFSETQ. CDR3 in amino acids: CASSNDFTDTQYF. As DNA, the CDR3 is TGCGCCAGCAGCAATGATTTCACAGATACGCAGTATTTT.

There are many counts of this clonotype. This rearrangement joins TRBV5-1 to TRBJ2-3; 8 bases line up with TRBD2. V gave up 2 bases and J gave up 2 bases; unmatched junction bases: 10. CDR3 size: 17 residues. Germline CDR1 SGHRS, CDR2 YFSETQ. The CDR3 nucleotides read TGCGCCAGCAGCTTAATTTCGGCGGGGGGATTCACAGATACGCAGTATTTT. It codes for CASSLISAGGFTDTQYF.

A remark on this clonotype: The junction departs from the called germline gene at one end, perhaps through a read error. The chain recombines TRBV4-2 with TRBJ1-2; D is unresolved. This CDR3 has 13 amino acids. Germline loops: CDR1 LGHNA, CDR2 YNFKEQ. The CDR3 DNA follows: TGTGCCAGCAGCCAAGAAGTTGCCAGCCAGATAATCTTC. As protein: CASSQEVASQIIF.

In its sample, this clonotype was seen a few times. The gene calls are TRBV27 and TRBJ2-7; TRBD1 might be the D (5 bases). The CDR3 extends over 13 amino acids. V was clipped by 10 bases and J by 1 base, with 14 bases between them. CDR1 is MNHEY, CDR2 SMNVEV, per germline (reference sequence). CDR3 sequence reads: CAKMTDRSYEQYF. The CDR3 nucleotides read TGTGCCAAGATGACAGACCGATCCTACGAGCAGTACTTC.

There are a few counts of this clonotype. The chain recombines TRBV7-2 with TRBJ2-1; TRBD1 matches 8 bases. The V gene end was trimmed by 6 bases and the J gene end by 7 bases; junction bases not matched to a gene: 17. CDR1 SGHTA and CDR2 FQGNSA come from the germline V gene. This CDR3 spans 17 amino acids. The CDR3 sequence is CASSSTGERSRWNEQFF. The CDR3 DNA reads as TGTGCCAGCAGTTCGACAGGGGAGCGGTCACGTTGGAATGAGCAGTTCTTC.